What follows are 29 T cell receptor beta chains derived from one specimen sequenced in a study of PD-L1 blockade in urothelial cancer. Only in-frame clones appear in the TCRdb table, and some are missing; sequencing was by immunoSEQ multiplex PCR. The repertoire holds about 120,000 clones, with approximately 90% as singletons. Sample time point: peripheral blood 6 weeks after treatment start. Specimen: PBMCs, collected around atezolizumab (anti-PD-L1) treatment. The receptors were gathered from a man in his sixties with urothelial cancer.

The chain links TRBV7-2 to TRBJ2-2, with 9 bases aligning to TRBD2. V was pared by 1 base and J by 1 base, with 4 bases of the junction left unmatched. Germline CDR1 reads SGHTA; CDR2 reads FQGNSA. The CDR3 has 17 residues. This chain's CDR3 is CASSLVSAGGNTGELFF. The CDR3, as DNA: TGTGCCAGCAGCTTAGTTTCAGCGGGAGGGAACACCGGGGAGCTGTTTTTT.

V usage is TRBV28 and J usage is TRBJ2-5; D ambiguous. This CDR3 is built from 13 residues. Looked up from germline, CDR1 is MDHEN and CDR2 is SYDVKM. Trimming took 2 bases from V and 5 from J, leaving 9 bases between them. The CDR3 coding sequence is TGTGCCAGCAGTTTAAGACTGCGGGAGACCCAGTACTTC. Its protein product is CASSLRLRETQYF.

This clone was counted between two and nine times. The rearrangement links TRBV7-2 to TRBJ1-2; D is undetermined. CDR1 is SGHTA, CDR2 FQGNSA, per germline. Trimming took off 6 bases at V and 6 bases at J, with 17 bases between the two ends. The CDR3 runs to 14 residues. The CDR3 loop is CASRQSGGNDGYTF. CDR3 DNA sequence: TGTGCCAGCAGACAATCAGGAGGGAACGATGGCTACACCTTC.

This clone has a handful of counts. The V and J genes are TRBV9 and TRBJ1-1; no firm D call. The CDR3 sequence is 14 residues long. Germline V gene data show CDR1 as SGDLS and CDR2 as YYNGEE. The V end lost 0 bases, the J end lost 0 bases, and 6 bases lay between the germline ends. DNA for the CDR3: TGTGCCAGCAGCGTAGGGCAGATGAACACTGAAGCTTTCTTT. The encoded protein is CASSVGQMNTEAFF. The entire variable domain, with the rest obtained from reference TRBV9 and TRBJ1-1, is as follows: DSGVTQTPKHLITATGQRVTLRCSPRSGDLSVYWYQQSLDQGLQFLIQYYNGEERAKGNILERFSAQQFPDLHSELNLSSLELGDSALYFCASSVGQMNTEAFFGQGTRLTVV.

Details on this clone: Other DNA sequences within the sample encode an identical CDR3. The rearrangement links TRBV25-1 to TRBJ2-2; D possibly corresponds to TRBD1 (6 bases). The V end lost 6 bases, the J end lost 6 bases, and 8 bases lay between the germline ends. The CDR3 consists of 12 residues. Germline V gene lookup returns CDR1 MGHDK and CDR2 SYGVNS. This chain's CDR3 is CASRQGPGELFF. In DNA, the CDR3 is TGTGCCAGCAGACAGGGACCCGGGGAGCTGTTTTTT.

The chain combines TRBV28 with TRBJ1-4, with D unresolved. V was cut by 2 bases and J by 0 bases, with 7 bases left in between. This CDR3 region has 15 residues. The germline V gene has CDR1 MDHEN and CDR2 SYDVKM. For the CDR3, the DNA is TGTGCCAGCAGTTTACGGGGAACAACTAATGAAAAACTGTTTTTT. Amino acids: CASSLRGTTNEKLFF.

CDR3 in DNA: TGTGCCAGCAGCAAAGAGTGGTCGGGACTCACAGATACGCAGTATTTT. Translated, it gives CASSKEWSGLTDTQYF. The chain uses TRBV21-1 and TRBJ2-3; the D call TRBD2 from the table was never checked on the DNA. TRBV21-1 is a known pseudogene. This CDR3 is built from 16 residues.

V gene TRBV9 combines with J gene TRBJ2-3; D is possibly TRBD2 (6 bases). CDR3 length: 15 amino acids. The V end was cut by 2 bases, the J end by 3 bases, with 13 bases between. Germline CDR1 and CDR2: SGDLS and YYNGEE. CDR3 nucleotides: TGTGCCAGCAGCGTCGGCGGGGATGAAACAGATACGCAGTATTTT. It translates to CASSVGGDETDTQYF.

The V and J genes are TRBV7-9 and TRBJ1-1; D not certain. Germline CDR1 SEHNR, CDR2 FQNEAQ (reference sequence). V was clipped by 2 bases and J by 1 base, with 11 bases between them. This CDR3 contains 15 residues. The DNA of the CDR3 is TGTGCCAGCAGCTTATGGGCAGGAGGGAACACTGAAGCTTTCTTT. This sequence encodes CASSLWAGGNTEAFF.

CDR3 DNA: TGTGCAAGTCGCTTAGCAATGGGCCCGGCCGAGCAGTACTTC. It encodes CASRLAMGPAEQYF. V and J are TRBV12-2 and TRBJ2-7; the table's D call, TRBD1, was not checked against the DNA. TRBV12-2 is designated a pseudogene. CDR3 length equals 14 residues.

The CDR3 region is CASSTSGGSETQYF. DNA for the CDR3: TGTGCCAGTAGTACATCAGGGGGTTCTGAGACCCAGTACTTC. The V call is TRBV19, the J call TRBJ2-5, with 7 bases lining up with TRBD1. CDR1 LNHDA and CDR2 SQIVND come from the germline V gene (reference sequence). The length of the CDR3 is 14 residues. V dropped 4 bases and J dropped 5; count of bases not matched to a gene: 7.

The chain employs TRBV19 and TRBJ2-6; TRBD2 is a possible D gene (6 bases). The germline V gene has CDR1 LNHDA and CDR2 SQIVND (reference sequence). The CDR3 is 21 amino acids. V was cut by 5 bases and J by 4 bases, with 30 bases left in between. This CDR3 reads CASSLGTGFGGRPVGANVLTF. The CDR3 region has the DNA TGTGCCAGTAGTCTAGGGACGGGCTTCGGGGGTCGACCTGTAGGGGCCAACGTCCTGACTTTC.

J is TRBJ2-1 and V is TRBV7-9; 9 bases align to TRBD1. V was pared by 8 bases and J by 2 bases, with 13 bases of the junction left unmatched. The CDR3 totals 17 residues. The germline CDR1 and CDR2 sequences are SEHNR and FQNEAQ (reference sequence). The CDR3 nucleotides read TGTGCCAGCGGGCAGGGACAGGGAGGGGTGGCCTACAATGAGCAGTTCTTC. Amino acids: CASGQGQGGVAYNEQFF. The full variable domain, its missing parts supplied by reference TRBV7-9 and TRBJ2-1, is DTGVSQNPRHKITKRGQNVTFRCDPISEHNRLYWYRQTLGQGPEFLTYFQNEAQLEKSRLLSDRFSAERPKGSFSTLEIQRTEQGDSAMYLCASGQGQGGVAYNEQFFGPGTRLTVL.

This sequence joins TRBV5-1 and TRBJ2-2; D is undetermined. From germline, CDR1 is SGHRS and CDR2 YFSETQ. V shed 0 bases and J shed 1 base, with 4 bases lying between them. CDR3 length: 14 residues. Here the CDR3 reads CASSLDRNTGELFF. The CDR3, as DNA: TGCGCCAGCAGCTTGGACAGGAACACCGGGGAGCTGTTTTTT.

V and J are TRBV9 and TRBJ2-2, with 7 bases fitting TRBD2. Trimming cost V 0 bases and J 6 bases; bases outside gene matches: 5. The CDR3 covers 15 residues. From germline, CDR1 is SGDLS and CDR2 YYNGEE. DNA of the CDR3: TGTGCCAGCAGCGTAGGTGGGAGGGCCCCCGGGGAGCTGTTTTTT. As protein: CASSVGGRAPGELFF. Variable domain in full (rest from reference TRBV9 and TRBJ2-2): DSGVTQTPKHLITATGQRVTLRCSPRSGDLSVYWYQQSLDQGLQFLIQYYNGEERAKGNILERFSAQQFPDLHSELNLSSLELGDSALYFCASSVGGRAPGELFFGEGSRLTVL.

The chain combines TRBV5-1 with TRBJ1-6, with D tentatively TRBD1 (6 bases). The germline V gene encodes CDR1 SGHRS and CDR2 YFSETQ. V was trimmed by 4 bases and J by 4 bases, leaving 12 bases between them. The CDR3 runs to 15 residues. This CDR3 reads CASSQGTAYNSPLHF. The CDR3 region has the DNA TGCGCCAGCAGCCAGGGGACGGCTTATAATTCACCCCTCCACTTT.

The chain couples TRBV4-2 to TRBJ2-5; TRBD2 matches at 12 bases. CDR1 and CDR2 from the germline V gene are LGHNA and YNFKEQ. J was trimmed by 1 base and V by 1 base; bases with no gene match: 4. The CDR3 spans 17 residues. This chain's CDR3 is CASSQGLAGATQETQYF. CDR3 in DNA: TGTGCCAGCAGCCAAGGACTAGCGGGGGCAACCCAAGAGACCCAGTACTTC.

The rearrangement joins TRBV6-1 to TRBJ1-1; the D is unclear. The CDR3 consists of 14 residues. Germline CDR1 is MNHNS and CDR2 is SASEGT. V was cut by 2 bases and J by 5 bases, with 12 bases left in between. CDR3 in DNA: TGTGCCAGCAGTGAACTCCGGCAGGCTACTGAAGCTTTCTTT. It codes for CASSELRQATEAFF.

The J gene is TRBJ2-1, the V gene TRBV5-1; TRBD2 is a possible D gene (7 bases). The CDR3 is 15 amino acids. Trimming stripped 5 bases from V and 0 bases from J, with 12 bases between. Germline V lookup: CDR1 SGHRS, CDR2 YFSETQ. The CDR3 sequence: CASRQGGSSYNEQFF. The CDR3 region has the DNA TGCGCCAGCAGACAGGGAGGGAGCTCCTACAATGAGCAGTTCTTC.

The chain uses TRBV4-3 and TRBJ2-5; perhaps TRBD2 as D (5 bases). The CDR3 consists of 14 residues. V lost 0 bases and J lost 7, with 12 bases in between. In germline, CDR1 is LGHNA, CDR2 YSLEER. The CDR3, as DNA: TGCGCCAGCAGCCAAGATGGAGTAGAGGGGACCCAGTACTTC. It codes for CASSQDGVEGTQYF.

The chain recombines TRBV7-2 with TRBJ1-1, with 7 positions matching TRBD1. Germline lookup yields CDR1 SGHTA and CDR2 FQGNSA. V gave up 6 bases and J gave up 7 bases; unmatched junction bases: 8. The CDR3 is 13 residues long. CDR3 sequence reads: CASSEGAGREAFF. CDR3 nucleotide sequence: TGTGCCAGCAGTGAGGGGGCTGGGCGTGAAGCTTTCTTT.

The V gene is TRBV5-1, the J gene TRBJ2-7; 8 bases are a match to TRBD1. The V gene's germline CDR1 is SGHRS and CDR2 YFSETQ. This CDR3 spans 12 amino acids. The ends lost 4 bases at V and 6 bases at J; junction bases unmatched: 3. CDR3 bases: TGCGCCAGCAGCATAACAGGGGGCGAGCAGTACTTC. It translates to CASSITGGEQYF.

This sequence joins TRBV4-2 and TRBJ1-5; 10 bases map to TRBD1. CDR3 length equals 17 residues. V shed 0 bases and J 4 bases; nucleotides not matched to a gene: 6. Per the germline V gene, CDR1 is LGHNA and CDR2 is YNFKEQ. The DNA of the CDR3 is TGTGCCAGCAGCCAAGAGAGCCGGGACAGGGGAAATCAGCCCCAGCATTTT. Protein sequence: CASSQESRDRGNQPQHF.

V and J are TRBV2 and TRBJ2-1; 9 bases agree with TRBD2. V shed 5 bases, J shed 4 bases, and the junction held 6 bases outside the gene matches. There are 15 residues in the CDR3. Germline lookup yields CDR1 SNHLY and CDR2 FYNNEI. CDR3 amino acids: CASSPIAGAYNEQFF. The CDR3 region has the DNA TGTGCCAGCAGTCCAATAGCGGGAGCGTACAATGAGCAGTTCTTC. The variable domain in full, completed from reference TRBV2 and TRBJ2-1, reads EPEVTQTPSHQVTQMGQEVILRCVPISNHLYFYWYRQILGQKVEFLVSFYNNEISEKSEIFDDQFSVERPDGSNFTLKIRSTKLEDSAMYFCASSPIAGAYNEQFFGPGTRLTVL.

The rearrangement links TRBV5-1 to TRBJ2-1; D is uncertain. The germline gives CDR1 SGHRS, CDR2 YFSETQ. The CDR3 has 14 residues. Trimming stripped 4 bases from V and 2 bases from J, with 10 bases between. Written as DNA, the CDR3 is TGCGCCAGCAGCCAGGAACAGCCCTACAATGAGCAGTTCTTC. Protein: CASSQEQPYNEQFF.

The gene calls are TRBV6-1 and TRBJ2-4; no definite D call. CDR3 length equals 13 residues. Between the trimmed V and J ends, which lost 1 base and 2 bases, there was a span of 3 bases. Germline-derived CDR1 and CDR2 are MNHNS and SASEGT. The CDR3 loop reads CASSEVSKNIQYF. In DNA, the CDR3 is TGTGCCAGCAGTGAAGTATCCAAAAACATTCAGTACTTC.

The rearrangement uses TRBV4-1 and TRBJ2-6; D might be TRBD1 (6 bases). Looked up from germline, CDR1 is MGHRA and CDR2 is YSYEKL. The CDR3 length is 16 residues. Deletions cut 4 bases from V and 3 bases from J, with 13 bases between. The CDR3 DNA reads TGCGCCAGCAGCCGCCAACAGGGAAATGGGGCCAACGTCCTGACTTTC. This translates into CASSRQQGNGANVLTF.

This chain links TRBV6-4 with TRBJ2-3; the match to TRBD2 covers 14 bases. This CDR3 region has 18 residues. Losses at the gene ends were 6 bases for V and 4 bases for J; bases not matched to a gene: 12. In germline, CDR1 is MRHNA, CDR2 SNTAGT. CDR3 DNA sequence: TGTGCCAGCAGCCACCCGTCGAGACTAGCGGGAGGGCCAGATACGCAGTATTTT. This codes for CASSHPSRLAGGPDTQYF.

The table lists this clone with a count of one. This CDR3 is CASSMNRQETQYF. DNA of the CDR3: TGTGCCAGTAGTATGAACAGGCAAGAGACCCAGTACTTC. This chain links TRBV19 with TRBJ2-5, with a tentative D call TRBD1 (5 bases). V dropped 3 bases and J dropped 2 bases, with 7 bases sitting between them. The CDR3 loop spans 13 amino acids. Per germline, CDR1 LNHDA and CDR2 SQIVND (reference sequence).